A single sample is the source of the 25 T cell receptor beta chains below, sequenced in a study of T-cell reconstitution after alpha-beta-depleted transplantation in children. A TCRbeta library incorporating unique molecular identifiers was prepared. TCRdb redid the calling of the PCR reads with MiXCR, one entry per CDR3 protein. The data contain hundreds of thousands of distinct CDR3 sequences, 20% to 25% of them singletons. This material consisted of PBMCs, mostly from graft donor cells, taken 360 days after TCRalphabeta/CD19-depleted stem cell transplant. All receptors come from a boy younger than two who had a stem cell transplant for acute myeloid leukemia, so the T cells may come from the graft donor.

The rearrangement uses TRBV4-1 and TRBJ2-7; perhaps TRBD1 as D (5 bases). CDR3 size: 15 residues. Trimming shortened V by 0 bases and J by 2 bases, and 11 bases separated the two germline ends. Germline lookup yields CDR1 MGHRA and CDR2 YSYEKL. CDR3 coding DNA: TGCGCCAGCAGCCAAGAGGGGTACAGGCCCTACGAGCAGTACGTC. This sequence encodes CASSQEGYRPYEQYV.

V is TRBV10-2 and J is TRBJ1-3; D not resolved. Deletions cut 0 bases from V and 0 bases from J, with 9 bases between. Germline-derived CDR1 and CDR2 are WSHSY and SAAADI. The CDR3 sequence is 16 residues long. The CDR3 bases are TGCGCCAGCAGTGAGTCGAGACTGAGCTCTGGAAACACCATATATTTT. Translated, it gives CASSESRLSSGNTIYF.

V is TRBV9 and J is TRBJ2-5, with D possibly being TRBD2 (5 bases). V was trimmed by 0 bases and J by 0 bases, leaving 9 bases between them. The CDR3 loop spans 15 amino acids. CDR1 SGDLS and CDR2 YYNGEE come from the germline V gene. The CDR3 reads CASSVVGGYQETQYF. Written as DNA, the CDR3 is TGTGCCAGCAGCGTAGTGGGCGGGTACCAAGAGACCCAGTACTTC.

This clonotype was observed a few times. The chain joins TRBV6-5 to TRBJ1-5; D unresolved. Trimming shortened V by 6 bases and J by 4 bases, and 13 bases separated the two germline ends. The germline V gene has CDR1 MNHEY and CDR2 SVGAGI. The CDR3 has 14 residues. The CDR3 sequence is CASSPGLGNQPQHF. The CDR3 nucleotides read TGTGCCAGCAGCCCCGGGTTGGGGAATCAGCCCCAGCATTTT.

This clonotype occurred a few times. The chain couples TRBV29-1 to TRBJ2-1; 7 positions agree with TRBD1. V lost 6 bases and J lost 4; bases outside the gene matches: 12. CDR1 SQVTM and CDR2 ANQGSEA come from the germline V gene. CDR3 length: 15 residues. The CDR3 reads CSVAPHRGAYNEQFF. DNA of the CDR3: TGCAGCGTAGCCCCCCACAGGGGTGCGTACAATGAGCAGTTCTTC.

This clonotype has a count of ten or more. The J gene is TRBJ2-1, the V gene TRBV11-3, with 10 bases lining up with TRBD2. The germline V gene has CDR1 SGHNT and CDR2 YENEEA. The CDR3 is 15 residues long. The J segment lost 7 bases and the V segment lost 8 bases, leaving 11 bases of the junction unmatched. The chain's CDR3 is CASRQSGGAENEQFF. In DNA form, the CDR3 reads TGTGCCAGCCGCCAAAGCGGGGGGGCCGAAAATGAGCAGTTCTTC.

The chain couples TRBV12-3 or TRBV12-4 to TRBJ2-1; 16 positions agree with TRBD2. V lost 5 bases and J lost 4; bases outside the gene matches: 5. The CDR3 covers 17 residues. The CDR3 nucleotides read TGTGCCAGCAGTCCCGGGACTAGCGGGGGGGTATACAATGAGCAGTTCTTC. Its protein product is CASSPGTSGGVYNEQFF.

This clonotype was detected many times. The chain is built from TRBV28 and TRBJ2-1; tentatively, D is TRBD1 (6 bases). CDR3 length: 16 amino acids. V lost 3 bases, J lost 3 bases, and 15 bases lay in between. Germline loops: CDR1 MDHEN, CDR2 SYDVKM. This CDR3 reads CASSFLQGWDYNEQFF. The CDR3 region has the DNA TGTGCCAGCAGTTTCTTGCAGGGGTGGGACTACAATGAGCAGTTCTTC.

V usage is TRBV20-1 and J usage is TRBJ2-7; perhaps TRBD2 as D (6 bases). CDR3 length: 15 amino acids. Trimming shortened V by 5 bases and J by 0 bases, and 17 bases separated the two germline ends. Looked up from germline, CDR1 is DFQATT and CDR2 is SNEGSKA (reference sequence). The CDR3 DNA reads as TGCAGTGCTGCCCGCCAGCGGGTGAGCTCCTACGAGCAGTACGTC. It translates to CSAARQRVSSYEQYV.

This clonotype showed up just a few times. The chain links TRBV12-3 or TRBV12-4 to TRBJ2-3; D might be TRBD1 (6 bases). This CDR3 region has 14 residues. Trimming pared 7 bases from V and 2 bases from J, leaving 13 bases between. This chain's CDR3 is CASTPGAHTDTQYF. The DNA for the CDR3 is TGTGCCAGCACCCCAGGGGCACACACAGATACGCAGTATTTT.

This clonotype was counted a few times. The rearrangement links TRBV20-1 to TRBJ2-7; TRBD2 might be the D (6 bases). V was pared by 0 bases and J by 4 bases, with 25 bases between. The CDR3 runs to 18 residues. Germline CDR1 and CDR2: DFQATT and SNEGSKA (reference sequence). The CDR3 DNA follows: TGCAGTGCTAGAGAGGTCCGGGGGAAGAGACCTAGCTTGTACGAGCAGTACGTC. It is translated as CSAREVRGKRPSLYEQYV.

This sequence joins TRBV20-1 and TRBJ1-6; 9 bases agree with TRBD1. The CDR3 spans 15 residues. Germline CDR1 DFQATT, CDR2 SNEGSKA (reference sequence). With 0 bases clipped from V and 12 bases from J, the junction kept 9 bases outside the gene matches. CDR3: CSARDRGTGFLPLHF. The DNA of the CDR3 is TGCAGTGCTAGAGATAGGGGGACAGGGTTTTTACCCCTCCACTTT.

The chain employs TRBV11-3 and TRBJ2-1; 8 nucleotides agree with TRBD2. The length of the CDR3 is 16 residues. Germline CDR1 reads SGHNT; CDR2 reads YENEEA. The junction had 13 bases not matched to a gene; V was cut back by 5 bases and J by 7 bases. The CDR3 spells CASSLRGGALGNEQFF. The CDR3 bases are TGTGCCAGCAGCCTTCGGGGGGGGGCCTTAGGAAATGAGCAGTTCTTC.

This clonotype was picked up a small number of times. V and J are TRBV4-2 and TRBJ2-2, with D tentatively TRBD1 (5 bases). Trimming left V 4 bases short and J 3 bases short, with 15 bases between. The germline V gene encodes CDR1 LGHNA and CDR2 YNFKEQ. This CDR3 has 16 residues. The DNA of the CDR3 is TGTGCCAGCAGCCTGAGCCAGGGTATGGACACCGGGGAGCTGTTTTTT. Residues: CASSLSQGMDTGELFF.

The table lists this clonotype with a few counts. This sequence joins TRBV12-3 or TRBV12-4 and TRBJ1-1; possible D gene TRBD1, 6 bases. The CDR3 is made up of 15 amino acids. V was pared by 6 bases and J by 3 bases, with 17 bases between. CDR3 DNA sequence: TGTGCCAGCAGCCCACCCACAGGGAAAGACACTGAAGCTTTCTTT. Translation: CASSPPTGKDTEAFF.

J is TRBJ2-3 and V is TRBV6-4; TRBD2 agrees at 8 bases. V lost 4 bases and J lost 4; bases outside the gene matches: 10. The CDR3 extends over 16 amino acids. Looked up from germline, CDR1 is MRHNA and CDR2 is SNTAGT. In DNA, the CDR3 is TGTGCCAGCAGTGGGCGACTGAGCGGGGGACCAGATACGCAGTATTTT. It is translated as CASSGRLSGGPDTQYF.

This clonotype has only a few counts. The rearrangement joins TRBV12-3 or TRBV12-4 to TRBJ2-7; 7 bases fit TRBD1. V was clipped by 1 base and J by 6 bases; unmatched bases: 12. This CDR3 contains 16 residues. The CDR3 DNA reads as TGTGCCAGCAGTTTAGAAGGCAAGGGGGCGGAAAGCGAGCAGTACTTC. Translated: CASSLEGKGAESEQYF.

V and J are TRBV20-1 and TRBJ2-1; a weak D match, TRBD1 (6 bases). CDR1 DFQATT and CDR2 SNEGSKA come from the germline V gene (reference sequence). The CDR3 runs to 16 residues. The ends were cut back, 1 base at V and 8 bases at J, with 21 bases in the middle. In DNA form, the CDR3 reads TGCAGTGCTAGAGGTCGCCGGGACACCTCCGCCGATGAGCAGTTCTTC. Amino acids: CSARGRRDTSADEQFF.

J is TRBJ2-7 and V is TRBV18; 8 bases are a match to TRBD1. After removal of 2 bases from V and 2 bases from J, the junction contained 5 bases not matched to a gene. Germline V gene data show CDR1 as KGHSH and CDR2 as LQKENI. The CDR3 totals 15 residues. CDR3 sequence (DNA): TGTGCCAGCTCACCAAGACAGGGGTGGACCTACGAGCAGTACTTC. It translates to CASSPRQGWTYEQYF.

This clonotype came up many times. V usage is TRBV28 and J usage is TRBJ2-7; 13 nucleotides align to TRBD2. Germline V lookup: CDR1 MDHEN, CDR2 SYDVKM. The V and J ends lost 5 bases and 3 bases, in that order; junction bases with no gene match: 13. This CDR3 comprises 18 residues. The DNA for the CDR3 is TGTGCCAGCAGTGAGACTAGCGGGGGGCCTTGGTCCCTCTACGAGCAGTACGTC. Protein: CASSETSGGPWSLYEQYV.

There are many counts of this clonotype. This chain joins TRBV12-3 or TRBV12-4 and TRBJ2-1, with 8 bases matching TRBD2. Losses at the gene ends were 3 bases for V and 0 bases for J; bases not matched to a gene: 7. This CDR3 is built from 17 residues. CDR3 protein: CASSLLAGPSSYNEQFF. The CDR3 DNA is TGTGCCAGCAGTTTGTTAGCGGGGCCCAGCTCCTACAATGAGCAGTTCTTC.

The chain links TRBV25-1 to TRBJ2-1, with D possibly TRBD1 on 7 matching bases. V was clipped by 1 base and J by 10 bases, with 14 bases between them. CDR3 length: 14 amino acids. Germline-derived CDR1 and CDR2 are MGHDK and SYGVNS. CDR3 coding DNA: TGTGCCAGCAGTGAATCCAACAGGGGAGGAGAGCAGTTCTTC. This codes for CASSESNRGGEQFF.

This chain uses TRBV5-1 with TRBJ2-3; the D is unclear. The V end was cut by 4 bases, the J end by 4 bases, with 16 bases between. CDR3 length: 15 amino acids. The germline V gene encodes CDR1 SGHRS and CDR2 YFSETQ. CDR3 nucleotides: TGCGCCAGCAGCCCATCATTACACCTCGCAGATACGCAGTATTTT. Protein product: CASSPSLHLADTQYF.

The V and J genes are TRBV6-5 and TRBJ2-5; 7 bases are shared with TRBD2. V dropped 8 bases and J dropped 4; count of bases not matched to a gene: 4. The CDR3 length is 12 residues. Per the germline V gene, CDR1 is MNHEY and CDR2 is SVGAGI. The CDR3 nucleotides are TGTGCCAGCCGAGCGGGGCTAGAGACCCAGTACTTC. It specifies CASRAGLETQYF.

This chain's CDR3 is CASSLEGFAEAFF. In DNA form, the CDR3 reads TGCGCCAGCAGCTTGGAAGGGTTCGCTGAAGCTTTCTTT. The chain employs TRBV5-1 and TRBJ1-1; no reliable D call. Germline CDR1 reads SGHRS; CDR2 reads YFSETQ. This CDR3 is 13 amino acids long. Trimming removed 0 bases from V and 6 bases from J, with 9 bases in between.